Listed below are T cell receptor beta chains from one sample, sequenced in a study of cytomegalovirus exposure and HLA in healthy donors. TCRdb's table, derived via immunoSEQ multiplex PCR, lists solely in-frame clones and lacks some. The sample lists under 200,000 clones; approximately 86% were seen once. Sequenced input: PBMCs. These receptors came from a woman in her late teens or twenties in good health and CMV-seronegative. Both conserved end residues are part of each CDR3. Each record gives: V gene, D gene, J gene, clone size, CDR3 DNA, CDR3 protein. A D gene is named only where the DNA matches it firmly. Size values are once, few and many counts, or a class for expanded clones, and some rows have none.

TRBV7-9	TRBD2	TRBJ2-2	-	TGTTCCAGCAGCCGACTAGCGGGAGCCGGGGAGCTGTTTTTT	CSSSRLAGAGELFF
TRBV10-3	-	TRBJ2-2	-	TGTGCCATCAGTGTCGGGCAGGGGCTGAACGGGGAGCTGTTTTTT	CAISVGQGLNGELFF
TRBV5-4	-	TRBJ1-2	-	TGTGCCAGCAGCTCGCCATCACGGACAGCCAATGGCTACACCTTC	CASSSPSRTANGYTF
TRBV4-1	-	TRBJ2-3	-	TGCGCCAGCAGCCAAGGCGGGGCCGAGAGCACAGATACGCAGTATTTT	CASSQGGAESTDTQYF
TRBV11-2	-	TRBJ2-1	-	TGTGCCAGCAGCCCACTCCGACAGTACAATGAGCAGTTCTTC	CASSPLRQYNEQFF
TRBV30	-	TRBJ1-5	-	TGTGCCTGGAGTCCGGAGGGGAGACGGCAGCCCCAGCATTTT	CAWSPEGRRQPQHF
TRBV28	-	TRBJ1-5	-	TGTGCCAGCAGCTTACCCCTCCCGGTCAATCAGCCCCAGCATTTT	CASSLPLPVNQPQHF
TRBV5-4	TRBD1	TRBJ1-1	-	TGTGCCAGCAGCTATGGGACAGGCCCGAACACTGAAGCTTTCTTT	CASSYGTGPNTEAFF
TRBV27	-	TRBJ2-3	-	TGTGCCAGCGGAGGCACAGATACGCAGTATTTT	CASGGTDTQYF
TRBV18	-	TRBJ2-7	-	TGTGCCAGCTCACCGCCCCTCGGACAGGAGCGGGAGTACTTC	CASSPPLGQEREYF
TRBV18	TRBD2	TRBJ2-1	-	TGTGCCAGCTCACCACCGCCGTACGGGACTAGTGCTAATGAGCAGTTCTTC	CASSPPPYGTSANEQFF
TRBV19	-	TRBJ1-1	-	TGTGCCAGTAGTCGGAGAGACACTGAAGCTTTCTTT	CASSRRDTEAFF
TRBV15	-	TRBJ1-4	-	TGTGCCACCAGCAGAGGGCACGGGTTTAGAAATGAAAAACTGTTTTTT	CATSRGHGFRNEKLFF
TRBV2	-	TRBJ2-3	-	TGTGCCAGCAGTGAATTGGGGGGGGGCCCAGATACGCAGTATTTT	CASSELGGGPDTQYF
TRBV5-4	-	TRBJ2-2	-	TGTGCCAGCAGCCTGTTAGGACAGCGGTTGGGCGGGGAGCTGTTTTTT	CASSLLGQRLGGELFF
TRBV5-5	-	TRBJ2-7	-	TGTGCCAGCAGCTTATGGGGGGATCCCTACGAGCAGTACTTC	CASSLWGDPYEQYF
TRBV5-1	-	TRBJ2-2	once	TGCGCCAGCAGCTTGGAACAGGGGAACACCGGGGAGCTGTTTTTT	CASSLEQGNTGELFF
TRBV30	TRBD2	TRBJ2-5	-	TGTGCCTGGAGAGGGTGGCGGGAGTGGAAAGAGACCCAGTACTTC	CAWRGWREWKETQYF
TRBV28	-	TRBJ2-6	once	TGTGCCAGCAGAGAGTTACAGGGCTCTGGGGCCAACGTCCTGACTTTC	CASRELQGSGANVLTF
TRBV27	-	TRBJ1-1	-	TGTGCCAGCAGTTTCCACGGGGGGGCTGAAGCTTTCTTT	CASSFHGGAEAFF
TRBV2	-	TRBJ2-7	-	TGTGCCAGCAGTGAGCCCGGCAGGGCTTTCGGCTACGAGCAGTACTTC	CASSEPGRAFGYEQYF
TRBV4-1	TRBD1	TRBJ1-5	-	TGCGCCAGCAGCCAATACGACAGGGGGAATCAGCCCCAGCATTTT	CASSQYDRGNQPQHF
TRBV5-1	TRBD2	TRBJ2-7	-	TGCGCCAGCAGCTTGCGGGGACTAGCGGGGAGGTATAGCTCCTACGAGCAGTACTTC	CASSLRGLAGRYSSYEQYF
TRBV6-5	-	TRBJ2-7	-	TGTGCCAGCAGTTACCCCCCGACTAACGAGCAGTACTTC	CASSYPPTNEQYF
TRBV4-1	TRBD2	TRBJ2-1	-	TGCGCCAGCAGCTTCCCACTAGGGACTAGCTCCTACAATGAGCAGTTCTTC	CASSFPLGTSSYNEQFF
TRBV19	-	TRBJ2-5	once	TGTGCCAGAATCTTTTCGGACAGTGAGGAGACCCAGTACTTC	CARIFSDSEETQYF
TRBV6-1	-	TRBJ2-3	-	TGTGCCAGCAGTGAACGAGAAAGGGGGAGATTTAGCACAGATACGCAGTATTTT	CASSERERGRFSTDTQYF
TRBV4-2	-	TRBJ2-7	-	TGTGCCAGCAGCCAAGGAGGGGGAGTCTACGAGCAGTACTTC	CASSQGGGVYEQYF